This T cell receptor (beta chain) appears in the sequencing data of a study of OX40 agonist ivuxolimab in advanced cancers. Across the whole study: Ivuxolimab doses were 0.01, 0.1, 0.3, 1.5, 3 or 10 mg/kg every 2 weeks. Overall study results and limits: Both blood CD4+ and CD8+ T cells showed clonal growth by week 6 at 0.1 to 3.0 mg/kg. Among the nonresponders, some also had low normalized T-cell clonal expansion.

Repertoires were generated with immunoSEQ multiplex PCR, while TCRdb's copy carries only in-frame clones and drops some. Among 75,000 to 100,000 clones listed, 92% were seen once. Comments on this clone: As yet, its antigen is unknown.

After removal of 2 bases from V and 4 bases from J, the junction contained 7 bases not matched to a gene. The V gene's germline CDR1 is SNHLY and CDR2 FYNNEI. The CDR3 sequence is 16 residues long. The receptor's source is an adult with an advanced solid tumor such as melanoma, head and neck, liver or kidney cancer. The V and J genes are TRBV2 and TRBJ2-2, with TRBD2 identical over 7 bases. The sequencing here drew on CD4+ or CD8+ T cells sorted from blood, taken in a trial of the OX40 agonist ivuxolimab. CDR3 DNA: TGTGCCAGCAGTGAATTGCTAGCGGATTTCACCGGGGAGCTGTTTTTT. Protein sequence: CASSELLADFTGELFF. The whole variable domain, remainder taken from reference TRBV2 and TRBJ2-2, is EPEVTQTPSHQVTQMGQEVILRCVPISNHLYFYWYRQILGQKVEFLVSFYNNEISEKSEIFDDQFSVERPDGSNFTLKIRSTKLEDSAMYFCASSELLADFTGELFFGEGSRLTVL.